The present TCR beta chain was sequenced within a study of T cells in Graves' hyperthyroidism and ophthalmopathy. Study information: Prior to any treatment, at the point of initial diagnosis, peripheral blood was collected.

RNA transcripts gave rise to amplified TCR beta CDR3 regions. TCR CDR3 underwent first-round RT-PCR with the HTBI primer set. TCRdb re-called the multiplex PCR reads through MiXCR, storing one row per CDR3 protein. Here the sample spans a few hundred thousand distinct CDR3 sequences, about 16% being singletons. The trim removed 2 bases at V and 6 bases at J, leaving 8 bases unmatched. This CDR3 spans 16 amino acids. CDR1 is SEHNR, CDR2 FQNEAQ, per germline (reference sequence). The sample holds many counts of this clonotype. This TCR was sampled from a man between 40 and 49 years old with Graves' hyperthyroidism. Sequencing used blood. The V call is TRBV7-9, the J call TRBJ1-4, with 8 positions matching TRBD1. CDR3 sequence reads: CASSLTAGGADEKLFF. CDR3 DNA sequence: TGTGCCAGCAGCTTAACCGCAGGGGGCGCAGATGAAAAACTGTTTTTT.